This TCR beta chain was captured in a study of T cells in Graves' hyperthyroidism and ophthalmopathy. Amplified TCR beta CDR3 regions came from RNA transcripts. RT-PCR in the first round (using the HTBI primer set) targeted the TCR CDR3. TCRdb passed the multiplex PCR reads through MiXCR, listing each CDR3 protein once. The sample carries 350,000 or so distinct CDR3 sequences, roughly 20% recorded once. This CDR3 spans 14 amino acids. The germline V gene encodes CDR1 MNHEY and CDR2 SMNVEV (reference sequence). V dropped 0 bases and J dropped 8 bases, with 13 bases sitting between them. This chain uses TRBV27 with TRBJ1-1; weak D call: TRBD1 (6 bases). The sequenced material came from blood. This TCR was recovered from a woman between 45 and 60 years old with Graves' hyperthyroidism. The DNA for the CDR3 is TGTGCCAGCAGTTTATCGAGGACAGCGGGAGAAGCTTTCTTT. This sequence encodes CASSLSRTAGEAFF.